Following are 21 T cell receptor beta chains from one sample sequenced in a study of beta chain features in type 1 diabetes (dated by TCRdb to 2016 to 2018). Library preparation employed the immunoSEQ multiplex PCR assay. The entire isolated RNA was reverse transcribed using the High Capacity cDNA Reverse Transcription Kit, and thus expressed TCRB transcripts were sequenced. TCRdb carries this immuneACCESS record with in-frame sequences only. Its versions omit some clonotypes, under half of them owing to an unresolved V gene in the studies checked, with the rest unexplained. The sample table shows approximately 330,000 clones, and 11% are seen once. 0.015% of the sample goes to the ten largest clones. Sequences were obtained from naive CD4+ T cells from blood. The label giving this sample's cell subset or site can be read as: true naive CD4+ T cells. These receptors all stem from a woman aged 25-40 years in good health.

The J gene is TRBJ2-1, the V gene TRBV4-2; 8 bases map to TRBD2. The J segment lost 3 bases and the V segment lost 0 bases, leaving 10 bases of the junction unmatched. The V gene's germline CDR1 is LGHNA and CDR2 YNFKEQ. This CDR3 has 18 residues. The CDR3 spells CASSQDRLAGRGYNEQFF. The CDR3, as DNA: TGTGCCAGCAGCCAAGATCGGTTAGCGGGAAGAGGCTACAATGAGCAGTTCTTC.

V is TRBV28 and J is TRBJ1-3; D not resolved. The CDR3 runs 15 residues. The V gene's germline CDR1 is MDHEN and CDR2 SYDVKM. Trimming removed 2 bases at V and 0 bases at J, with 8 bases between. The CDR3 sequence: CASSLVPSSGNTIYF. For the CDR3, the DNA is TGTGCCAGCAGTTTAGTCCCTAGCTCTGGAAACACCATATATTTT. The entire variable domain, with the rest obtained from reference TRBV28 and TRBJ1-3, is as follows: DVKVTQSSRYLVKRTGEKVFLECVQDMDHENMFWYRQDPGLGLRLIYFSYDVKMKEKGDIPEGYSVSREKKERFSLILESASTNQTSMYLCASSLVPSSGNTIYFGEGSWLTVV.

This chain uses TRBV11-2 with TRBJ2-3; no clear D. Trimming removed 1 base from V and 2 bases from J, with 7 bases in between. The germline gives CDR1 SGHAT, CDR2 FQNNGV. The CDR3 runs to 14 residues. CDR3 sequence reads: CASSLVSSTDTQYF. In nucleotides, the CDR3 is TGTGCCAGCAGCTTAGTTTCCTCCACAGATACGCAGTATTTT.

The rearrangement links TRBV2 to TRBJ2-5; tentatively, D is TRBD2 (5 bases). CDR1 is SNHLY, CDR2 FYNNEI, per germline. Trimming removed 0 bases at V and 5 bases at J, with 13 bases between. CDR3 length: 15 amino acids. CDR3 nucleotide sequence: TGTGCCAGCAGTGAAGCGCCCCGGGGTACGGAGACCCAGTACTTC. Protein product: CASSEAPRGTETQYF. Variable domain in full (rest from reference TRBV2 and TRBJ2-5): EPEVTQTPSHQVTQMGQEVILRCVPISNHLYFYWYRQILGQKVEFLVSFYNNEISEKSEIFDDQFSVERPDGSNFTLKIRSTKLEDSAMYFCASSEAPRGTETQYFGPGTRLLVL.

The gene calls are TRBV28 and TRBJ2-7; 9 nucleotides match TRBD1. The CDR3 totals 14 residues. Losses at the gene ends were 7 bases for V and 11 bases for J; bases not matched to a gene: 15. Germline V gene data show CDR1 as MDHEN and CDR2 as SYDVKM. CDR3 region: CASTLQGAKGTEYF. The CDR3 DNA sequence: TGTGCCAGCACTCTACAGGGGGCGAAAGGGACTGAGTACTTC.

V gene TRBV28 combines with J gene TRBJ2-1; 8 bases align to TRBD2. Germline CDR1 is MDHEN and CDR2 is SYDVKM. The CDR3 contains 14 residues. V shed 6 bases and J 5 bases; nucleotides not matched to a gene: 6. The CDR3 coding sequence is TGTGCCAGCAGCTTCACTAGCGGACACAATGAGCAGTTCTTC. Its translation: CASSFTSGHNEQFF.

This clone was detected a few times. V and J are TRBV7-3 and TRBJ2-1, with 9 bases identical to TRBD1. CDR3 length: 17 amino acids. Trimming cost V 6 bases and J 9 bases; bases outside gene matches: 18. CDR1 is SGHTA and CDR2 is FQGTGA in the germline V gene. In DNA, the CDR3 is TGTGCCAGCAGTGGGGGAACGGACAGGGGACGCTTTGGTGAGCAGTTCTTC. It yields the protein CASSGGTDRGRFGEQFF.

The chain carries TRBV29-1 and TRBJ1-1; D may be TRBD1 (5 bases). The V gene's germline CDR1 is SQVTM and CDR2 ANQGSEA. The V and J ends lost 7 bases and 1 base respectively, with 13 bases between them. CDR3 length: 13 amino acids. CDR3 sequence: CSAVKTANTEAFF. The CDR3 nucleotides are TGCAGCGCGGTAAAGACAGCGAACACTGAAGCTTTCTTT. Variable domain in full (rest from reference TRBV29-1 and TRBJ1-1): SAVISQKPSRDICQRGTSLTIQCQVDSQVTMMFWYRQQPGQSLTLIATANQGSEATYESGFVIDKFPISRPNLTFSTLTVSNMSPEDSSIYLCSAVKTANTEAFFGQGTRLTVV.

This sequence joins TRBV28 and TRBJ1-1; D may be TRBD1 (5 bases). V was trimmed by 5 bases and J by 6 bases, leaving 19 bases between them. Germline CDR1 MDHEN, CDR2 SYDVKM. The CDR3 covers 15 residues. The CDR3 loop is CASSPSPDRRPEAFF. The CDR3 DNA reads TGTGCCAGCAGTCCATCCCCCGACAGAAGGCCTGAAGCTTTCTTT.

This clone appeared a few times. The rearrangement joins TRBV7-6 to TRBJ2-3; 13 nucleotides match TRBD2. The CDR3 runs to 17 residues. Germline trimming cut 5 bases from V and 0 bases from J; bases unmatched to any gene: 5. The V gene's germline CDR1 is SGHVS and CDR2 FNYEAQ. The CDR3 DNA sequence: TGTGCCAGCAGCCTGGGACTAGCGGGAACTAGCACAGATACGCAGTATTTT. Protein sequence: CASSLGLAGTSTDTQYF.

The genes are TRBV5-4 and TRBJ2-2; D perhaps matches TRBD2 (5 bases). V lost 0 bases to trimming and J lost 7 bases, with 16 bases between them. This CDR3 is built from 16 residues. CDR1 is SGHNT, CDR2 YYREEE, per germline (reference sequence). CDR3 protein: CASSLGGRARGGELFF. The DNA for the CDR3 is TGTGCCAGCAGCTTGGGCGGAAGGGCACGGGGCGGGGAGCTGTTTTTT.

This clone was counted only a few times. V usage is TRBV9 and J usage is TRBJ2-3; 8 nucleotides align to TRBD2. J gave up 1 base and V 0 bases, and 1 base lay outside the gene matches. In germline, CDR1 is SGDLS, CDR2 YYNGEE. The CDR3 has 15 amino acids. The CDR3 DNA reads as TGTGCCAGCAGCGTAGGGACTAGCCGCACAGATACGCAGTATTTT. It yields the protein CASSVGTSRTDTQYF.

This clone has just a few counts. V gene TRBV18 combines with J gene TRBJ1-1; perhaps TRBD1 as D (6 bases). This CDR3 has 15 residues. The germline V and J ends were trimmed by 4 bases and 5 bases, with 17 bases remaining between them. Germline V gene data show CDR1 as KGHSH and CDR2 as LQKENI. CDR3 sequence: CASSRRESGETEAFF. In nucleotides, the CDR3 is TGTGCCAGCTCACGAAGGGAGTCAGGGGAAACTGAAGCTTTCTTT.

The chain recombines TRBV11-3 with TRBJ2-1, with a possible D match to TRBD2 (6 bases). Germline values: CDR1 SGHNT, CDR2 YENEEA. CDR3 length: 13 amino acids. Trimming cost V 1 base and J 7 bases, with 8 bases left between them. CDR3 bases: TGTGCCAGCAGCTTAGGGACTACTAATGAGCAGTTCTTC. This translates into CASSLGTTNEQFF.

This clone was seen a handful of times. J is TRBJ1-4 and V is TRBV28, with a tentative D call TRBD1 (6 bases). The CDR3 contains 15 residues. Between the trimmed V and J ends, which lost 2 bases and 3 bases, there was a span of 10 bases. Germline CDR1 and CDR2: MDHEN and SYDVKM. CDR3 DNA sequence: TGTGCCAGCAGTTTACTTCAGGGGCCTAATGAAAAACTGTTTTTT. This encodes CASSLLQGPNEKLFF.

A few counts support this clone. V is TRBV11-1 and J is TRBJ2-1; 8 nucleotides agree with TRBD2. V was clipped by 5 bases and J by 5 bases; unmatched bases: 5. This CDR3 region has 14 residues. Germline-derived CDR1 and CDR2 are SGHAT and FQDESV (reference sequence). CDR3 nucleotide sequence: TGTGCCAGCAGCATGTTAGCGGGAAACAATGAGCAGTTCTTC. It codes for CASSMLAGNNEQFF.

This clone came up a few times. This rearrangement joins TRBV5-4 to TRBJ2-7; TRBD2 aligns across 8 bases. The ends lost 3 bases at V and 0 bases at J; junction bases unmatched: 11. This CDR3 spans 17 amino acids. CDR1 is SGHNT, CDR2 YYREEE, per germline (reference sequence). This CDR3 reads CASSSGGGGRSSYEQYF. The CDR3 DNA reads TGTGCCAGCAGCTCGGGGGGGGGCGGAAGAAGCTCCTACGAGCAGTACTTC.

This clone was seen more than once but under ten times. V and J are TRBV11-1 and TRBJ2-7, with unresolved D. The ends were cut back, 5 bases at V and 6 bases at J, with 14 bases in the middle. The CDR3 sequence is 13 residues long. Germline loops: CDR1 SGHAT, CDR2 FQDESV (reference sequence). This CDR3 reads CASSPTPYREQYF. The CDR3 nucleotides are TGTGCCAGCAGCCCTACTCCCTACCGCGAGCAGTACTTC.

V and J are TRBV15 and TRBJ2-5; the match to TRBD2 covers 7 bases. CDR3 length: 15 residues. CDR1 LNHNV and CDR2 YYDKDF come from the germline V gene (reference sequence). Losses at the gene ends were 1 base for V and 5 bases for J; bases not matched to a gene: 7. CDR3 in amino acids: CATSRGSGGRETQYF. For the CDR3, the DNA is TGTGCCACCAGCAGAGGTTCGGGGGGTCGGGAGACCCAGTACTTC.

The chain uses TRBV18 and TRBJ1-5; 7 positions match TRBD1. V gave up 5 bases and J gave up 0 bases; unmatched junction bases: 4. Germline assignment: CDR1 KGHSH and CDR2 LQKENI. The CDR3 has 15 residues. The chain's CDR3 is CASSFTGDSNQPQHF. CDR3 DNA: TGTGCCAGCTCATTCACAGGGGATAGCAATCAGCCCCAGCATTTT.

This clone has just a few counts. The gene calls are TRBV18 and TRBJ1-5; D gene uncertain. The CDR3 has 13 amino acids. Germline V gene data show CDR1 as KGHSH and CDR2 as LQKENI. Trimming shortened V by 1 base and J by 5 bases, and 6 bases separated the two germline ends. The CDR3 sequence: CASSPHEDQPQHF. As DNA, the CDR3 is TGTGCCAGCTCACCACACGAGGATCAGCCCCAGCATTTT.